A selection of T cell receptor beta chains follows, all from one sample in a study of tumor and adjacent non-tumor tissue in lung cancer. TCRdb re-derived calls from the multiplex PCR reads in MiXCR, one entry per CDR3 protein. The profile shows roughly 220,000 distinct CDR3 sequences, 71% of them singletons. Sequenced: lung tumor tissue. Receptor source: a man between 60 and 75 years old with non-small cell lung cancer. Each CDR3 is given with its conserved first and last residue. Fields, in order: J gene, D gene, V gene, clone size, CDR3 DNA, CDR3 protein. D genes are given only for firm matches. Size tells how often a clone was seen (once, few, many) or the class of an expanded clone, and some rows leave it out.

TRBJ1-2,TRBD1,TRBV4-2,-,TGTGCCAACAGCCAAGAGACAGGAGGGGGCTCTAACTTTGGCTACACCTTC,CANSQETGGGSNFGYTF
TRBJ2-3,-,TRBV11-1,-,TGTGCCAGCAGCTTACCAAGGGTGGATACGCAGTATTTT,CASSLPRVDTQYF
TRBJ2-2,-,TRBV20-1,-,TGCAGTGCTAGGATGAACGGCGCGAACACCGGGGAGCTGTTTTTT,CSARMNGANTGELFF
TRBJ2-3,-,TRBV6-1,many,TGTGCCAGCAGTGGGGGCGGGGGCACAGATACGCAGTATTTT,CASSGGGGTDTQYF
TRBJ2-1,TRBD2,TRBV20-1,-,TGCAGAGCTAGGGGAGCTAGCGGAGTGAATGAGTACTTCTTC,CRARGASGVNEYFF
TRBJ2-3,-,TRBV4-3,-,TGCGCCTGCAGCCAAGGTAGAGTGGGCACCACAGATACGCAGTATTTT,CACSQGRVGTTDTQYF
TRBJ2-1,-,TRBV9,-,TGTGCCAGCAGCGTAGGAGGCGGATTAGGCGACAATGAGCAGTTCTTC,CASSVGGGLGDNEQFF
TRBJ2-2,TRBD2,TRBV7-7,-,TGTGCCAGCAGCCCGCGCATAACTAGCGGGACAAACACCGGGGAGCTGTTTTTT,CASSPRITSGTNTGELFF
TRBJ2-7,TRBD2,TRBV20-1,-,TGCAGTACTAGAGCGGACGCGGGGGGTGAGCAGTACTTC,CSTRADAGGEQYF
TRBJ2-3,TRBD2,TRBV29-1,-,TGCAGCGTTGGGGCGGGAGGGCCTTTCGGTACGCAGTATTTT,CSVGAGGPFGTQYF
TRBJ1-2,-,TRBV28,-,TGTGCCAGCAGACAAGGGATCTATGGCTACACCTTC,CASRQGIYGYTF
TRBJ2-7,TRBD1,TRBV11-3,once,TGTGCCAACAGCTACCGGGACAGGTGCTATGAGCAGTACTTC,CANSYRDRCYEQYF
TRBJ2-5,-,TRBV29-1,-,TGCTGCGTTGAAGCCACTCAGCAGGGAGGAGAGACCCAGTATTTC,CCVEATQQGGETQYF
TRBJ1-5,-,TRBV12-3/TRBV12-4,-,TGTGCCAGCAGTTTATCTGCTCTTACCAATCCGCCCCAGCATTTT,CASSLSALTNPPQHF
TRBJ2-3,-,TRBV20-1,-,TGCAATGCTAGAGATTCGTTCGAAGATACGCAGTATTTT,CNARDSFEDTQYF
TRBJ2-1,TRBD2,TRBV6-6,-,TGCGTCAGCAGTCAACTAGCGGGAGTACACAATGAGCAGTTCTTC,CVSSQLAGVHNEQFF
TRBJ2-3,TRBD2,TRBV20-1,-,TGCAGTGTTACTGGACTAGCGGGGGCCTTCGCAGATACGCAGTATTTT,CSVTGLAGAFADTQYF
TRBJ2-3,-,TRBV11-1,-,TGTGCCAGCAGCTTAGTAGGAGGTAAGCAGTTTTTT,CASSLVGGKQFF
TRBJ2-1,TRBD2,TRBV20-1,-,TGCAGTGCTTATCGCGGGGGGCCGGCCCGGAATAACCAGTTCTTC,CSAYRGGPARNNQFF
TRBJ2-7,-,TRBV6-5,-,TGTGCCAGCAGCACCGGACAGCCAGGCCCCCACGAGCAGTGCTTC,CASSTGQPGPHEQCF
TRBJ2-3,TRBD2,TRBV20-1,-,TGCAGTACTAGAGTGGCTAGCGGGTCGAGCACAGATACGCAGTATTTT,CSTRVASGSSTDTQYF
TRBJ2-7,-,TRBV20-1,-,TGCAGTGTTGGTATGACGGGGAAGTCCTACGAGCGGTACTTC,CSVGMTGKSYERYF
TRBJ2-1,TRBD2,TRBV20-1,-,TGCAGTACTGAAGGAGGACTAGCGGACAATAAGCAGTTCTTC,CSTEGGLADNKQFF
TRBJ2-4,-,TRBV7-9,-,TGTGCAAGCAGCTTCGGGGATGTAGCCAGAAACATTCAGTACTTC,CASSFGDVARNIQYF
TRBJ1-6,-,TRBV6-1,-,TGTGCCAGCAGTACCGAGCGGCCCCGGCCAGCCCCCCTCCACTTT,CASSTERPRPAPLHF
TRBJ2-1,TRBD2,TRBV6-2/TRBV6-3,-,TGTGCCAGCAATTACTCCTTGCGGGAGGATGAGCAGTTCTTC,CASNYSLREDEQFF
TRBJ1-2,TRBD1,TRBV6-6,-,TGTGCTAGCAGTTACTCGTACAGGGGGGGCAGCTACACCTTC,CASSYSYRGGSYTF
TRBJ2-1,TRBD2,TRBV29-1,few,TGCAGCGTTCCTAGACTAGCGGGAGACGATGAGCAGTTCTTC,CSVPRLAGDDEQFF
TRBJ2-2,TRBD1,TRBV20-1,few,TGCAGTGCTAGCAGCCTAGACAGGGCGAACACCGGGGAGCTGTTTTTT,CSASSLDRANTGELFF
TRBJ2-3,-,TRBV6-1,-,TGTGCCAACAGTGACGGCCCAGGGGAAACGCAGTATTTT,CANSDGPGETQYF
TRBJ2-3,-,TRBV5-6,-,TGTGCCAGCAGCTTGGGACTAACAAGTCTTGTTCTCGATACACAGTATTTT,CASSLGLTSLVLDTQYF
TRBJ2-7,-,TRBV4-1,-,TGCGCCAGCATCCCTCGGGGGGACAGGACTTACGAGCAGTACTTC,CASIPRGDRTYEQYF
TRBJ2-7,TRBD1,TRBV5-1,-,TGCGCCAGCAGCTTGGGTTCACAGGGGCCCTACGAGCAGTACTTC,CASSLGSQGPYEQYF
TRBJ2-3,-,TRBV11-3,-,TGTGCCAGCAGCTATGGGCTAGTCGGCACAGATACGCAGTTTTTT,CASSYGLVGTDTQFF
TRBJ2-2,-,TRBV20-1,-,TGTAGTGCTAGAGCTTCGGGTGGGGGGAGCATCACCGGGGAGCTTTTTTTT,CSARASGGGSITGELFF
TRBJ2-6,TRBD1,TRBV5-6,few,TGTGCCAGCAGCTTGGCCAGGGGGCGTGGGGCCAACGTCCTGACTTTC,CASSLARGRGANVLTF
TRBJ2-7,-,TRBV11-2,-,TGTGCCAGCACCAGCGAGATACGAGAGCGGTACTTC,CASTSEIRERYF
TRBJ2-2,-,TRBV6-5,-,TGTGCCAGCAGTTACTCTAGCTGGGGGTCTTACGCCGGGGAGCTGTTTTTT,CASSYSSWGSYAGELFF
TRBJ2-2,-,TRBV12-3/TRBV12-4,-,TGTGCCAGCAGCCGACTTTGCGGGGCCACAGGGGAGCTGTTTTTT,CASSRLCGATGELFF
TRBJ2-1,TRBD2,TRBV11-2,-,TGTGCCAGCAGATTGAGCGGGAGTACCAATGAGCAATTCTTC,CASRLSGSTNEQFF
TRBJ2-5,-,TRBV11-1,-,TGTGCCAGCAGCTTGGTGTTCAGAGGGGAGACCCAGTACTTC,CASSLVFRGETQYF
TRBJ2-2,-,TRBV29-1,-,TGCAACGTAGAAAAGGAGGGCACGGTCACCGGGGAGCTTTTTTTT,CNVEKEGTVTGELFF
TRBJ2-5,-,TRBV20-1,-,TGCAGTGCTAGAGTTGGAGGGGTCCAACTCAGAGAGAACCGGTACTTC,CSARVGGVQLRENRYF
TRBJ2-5,-,TRBV11-1,-,TGTGCCAGCAGCTTAATGGTGGGAGTTGACGGAGAGACCCAGTACTTC,CASSLMVGVDGETQYF
TRBJ2-7,-,TRBV6-5,-,TGTGCCAGCGGAACTCCGGGCCTCGGGAACGAACAGTACTTC,CASGTPGLGNEQYF
TRBJ2-2,-,TRBV5-1,-,TGCGCCAGCAGATCGGGACTTTTCACCGGGGAGCTATTTTTT,CASRSGLFTGELFF
TRBJ2-7,TRBD1,TRBV12-3/TRBV12-4,-,TGTGCCAGCAGCCGCCCTTCGACAGGGAGATACGAGCGGTACTTC,CASSRPSTGRYERYF
TRBJ2-7,-,TRBV20-1,-,TGCAGTGCTCATACAGTTACCTACGAGCAGTATTTC,CSAHTVTYEQYF
TRBJ2-3,TRBD2,TRBV12-5,-,TGTGCTAGTGGTTCCCCAGCGGGAGGGCCAACAGATATGCAGTATTTT,CASGSPAGGPTDMQYF
TRBJ2-1,-,TRBV20-1,-,TGCAGTGTTAGAAACAGGGTGGATGAGCAGTCCTTC,CSVRNRVDEQSF
TRBJ2-7,-,TRBV29-1,few,TGCAGCGTTGAAGATGAAGGCTACGAGCAGTACTTC,CSVEDEGYEQYF
TRBJ2-6,-,TRBV4-3,-,TGCCCCAGCAGCCAAGAGACGGTGTGTGGGGCCAACGTCCTGACTTTC,CPSSQETVCGANVLTF
TRBJ2-7,TRBD1,TRBV20-1,-,TGCACTGCTATAGATGATCGACAGGGTGCCTCCTACGAGCAGTACTTC,CTAIDDRQGASYEQYF
TRBJ2-1,TRBD1,TRBV6-1,-,TGTGCCATCGACAGGGACCCCTACAATGAGCAGTTCTTC,CAIDRDPYNEQFF
TRBJ2-1,-,TRBV11-1,-,TGTGCCAGCGGCGTTTACGGGGCCGGGCGTGAGCAGTTCTTC,CASGVYGAGREQFF
TRBJ2-2,-,TRBV11-2,few,TGTGCCAGCAGCGAAGTCACCGGGGAGCTGTTTTTT,CASSEVTGELFF
TRBJ1-1,TRBD1,TRBV20-1,few,TGCAGTGCTAGAGTGGCAGGGGGCACTGAAGCTTTCTTT,CSARVAGGTEAFF
TRBJ2-6,-,TRBV7-9,-,TGTGCCAGCAGCTTACTGGAACACTCCTCTGGGGCCAACGTCCTGACGTTC,CASSLLEHSSGANVLTF
TRBJ1-2,-,TRBV29-1,many,TGCAGCGTTTTAAACGCAGGGAACTATGGCTACACCTTC,CSVLNAGNYGYTF